These 24 T cell receptor beta chains were sequenced from one sample in a study of T cells in Graves' hyperthyroidism and ophthalmopathy. TCR beta CDR3 regions were amplified from RNA. The HTBI primer set served for first-round RT-PCR of the TCR CDR3. Via MiXCR, TCRdb re-called the multiplex PCR reads, giving one row per CDR3 protein. The data show about 260,000 distinct CDR3 sequences, around a quarter seen once. The specimen sequenced was blood. The receptors originated from a man aged 40-49 years with Graves' hyperthyroidism that later progressed to Graves' ophthalmopathy.

About this clonotype: Compared with germline, one end of the junction differs, possibly owing to a read error. The J gene is TRBJ2-2, the V gene TRBV2; 12 nucleotides line up with TRBD2. In germline, CDR1 is SNHLY, CDR2 FYNNEI. This CDR3 region has 15 residues. The CDR3 sequence: CASREGTSGTGELFF. The CDR3 nucleotides are TGTGCCAGCAGAGAAGGGACTAGCGGGACCGGGGAGCTGTTTTTT.

The V call is TRBV11-2, the J call TRBJ1-1, with D possibly TRBD1 on 5 matching bases. The germline V gene has CDR1 SGHAT and CDR2 FQNNGV. The CDR3 runs 15 residues. The V end was cut by 7 bases, the J end by 0 bases, with 15 bases between. The CDR3 DNA sequence: TGTGCCAGCACTACCCCAGGGAAGATGAACACTGAAGCTTTCTTT. The encoded protein is CASTTPGKMNTEAFF.

This clonotype was recorded at least ten times. The chain employs TRBV6-5 and TRBJ1-2; 7 bases are shared with TRBD1. The germline CDR1 and CDR2 sequences are MNHEY and SVGAGI. The CDR3 is 14 amino acids. The trim removed 8 bases at V and 4 bases at J, leaving 10 bases unmatched. CDR3 sequence reads: CASLRDSDAYGYTF. CDR3 nucleotides: TGTGCCAGCCTTAGGGACAGCGATGCCTATGGCTACACCTTC.

The chain combines TRBV20-1 with TRBJ2-7; 7 bases fit TRBD2. J lost 1 base, V lost 2 bases, and 5 bases had no gene match. There are 14 residues in the CDR3. Germline V gives CDR1 DFQATT, CDR2 SNEGSKA (reference sequence). The CDR3 protein is CSARQGGRSYEQYF. The DNA for the CDR3 is TGCAGTGCTAGACAGGGAGGGAGGTCCTACGAGCAGTACTTC.

This clonotype was recorded at least ten times. The chain couples TRBV28 to TRBJ1-2; 8 bases line up with TRBD1. The germline V gene encodes CDR1 MDHEN and CDR2 SYDVKM. Unmatched junction bases numbered 10, after V lost 6 bases and J lost 4 bases. The CDR3 loop spans 15 amino acids. CDR3 in DNA: TGTGCCAGCAGAAACCAGGGGGCGGTAGGCTATGGCTACACCTTC. It specifies CASRNQGAVGYGYTF.

This clonotype showed up many times. This rearrangement joins TRBV20-1 to TRBJ2-5; D assignment may be TRBD1 or TRBD2 (5 bases each). Trimming left V 5 bases short and J 2 bases short, with 9 bases between. This CDR3 contains 12 residues. Germline V CDR1 and CDR2: DFQATT, SNEGSKA (reference sequence). The CDR3, as DNA: TGCAGTGCTCAGAGGGGACAAGAGACCCAGTACTTC. Its translation is CSAQRGQETQYF.

This clonotype was observed many times. This chain joins TRBV19 and TRBJ2-5; either TRBD1 or TRBD2 may fit D (5 bases each). V gave up 3 bases and J gave up 5 bases, with 22 bases separating them. CDR3 length: 17 residues. Germline loops: CDR1 LNHDA, CDR2 SQIVND (reference sequence). In nucleotides, the CDR3 is TGTGCCAGTAGTATCTTGGTCGGCGGACCGGGGACGGAGACCCAGTACTTC. Amino acid sequence: CASSILVGGPGTETQYF.

Only a few counts were recorded for this clonotype. This chain connects TRBV28 to TRBJ2-7; perhaps TRBD2 as D (6 bases). Trimming removed 6 bases from V and 1 base from J, with 16 bases in between. Germline CDR1 MDHEN, CDR2 SYDVKM. CDR3 length: 15 residues. CDR3 sequence: CASRTIRDSSYEQYF. In nucleotides, the CDR3 is TGTGCCAGCAGAACTATCCGGGACTCATCCTACGAGCAGTACTTC.

The chain has TRBV13 and TRBJ2-5, with TRBD2 identical over 15 bases. CDR1 is PRHDT, CDR2 FYEKMQ, per germline (reference sequence). CDR3 length equals 17 residues. V shed 5 bases, J shed 5 bases, and the junction held 9 bases outside the gene matches. In DNA, the CDR3 is TGTGCCAGCAGCCCATCGGGACTAGCGGGAGGTCGGGAGACCCAGTACTTC. Protein product: CASSPSGLAGGRETQYF.

This clonotype appeared many times. The chain carries TRBV27 and TRBJ2-7; 10 nucleotides agree with TRBD2. Losses at the gene ends were 0 bases for V and 2 bases for J; bases not matched to a gene: 4. Germline CDR1 and CDR2: MNHEY and SMNVEV (reference sequence). CDR3 length: 16 amino acids. CDR3 region: CASSLSVSGRAYEQYF. DNA for the CDR3: TGTGCCAGCAGTTTATCCGTCAGCGGGAGGGCCTACGAGCAGTACTTC.

This chain connects TRBV6-1 to TRBJ1-2; D is uncertain. The CDR3 totals 13 residues. Trimming stripped 6 bases from V and 8 bases from J, with 16 bases between. CDR1 and CDR2 from the germline V gene are MNHNS and SASEGT. In DNA, the CDR3 is TGTGCCAGCAGGCAGGCACAGCTCCTAGGCTACACCTTC. Its protein product is CASRQAQLLGYTF.

V gene TRBV12-5 combines with J gene TRBJ2-7, with 8 bases aligning to TRBD2. Trimming removed 7 bases from V and 7 bases from J; junction bases left unmatched: 9. Germline loops: CDR1 LGHNT, CDR2 FRNRAP. This CDR3 has 13 amino acids. The CDR3, as DNA: TGTGCTAGTGCCAACCGGGAGGGAGGGGAGCAGTACTTC. This translates into CASANREGGEQYF.

This clonotype has ten or more counts. The V and J genes are TRBV7-2 and TRBJ2-7, with 11 bases aligning to TRBD1. V trimming: 6 bases; J trimming: 2 bases; junction bases outside the gene matches: 3. Germline CDR1 SGHTA, CDR2 FQGNSA. CDR3 length: 14 amino acids. The CDR3 spells CASSRDRGAYEQYF. In DNA, the CDR3 is TGTGCCAGCAGTCGGGACAGGGGGGCCTACGAGCAGTACTTC. The full variable domain, its missing parts supplied by reference TRBV7-2 and TRBJ2-7, is GAGVSQSPSNKVTEKGKDVELRCDPISGHTALYWYRQSLGQGLEFLIYFQGNSAPDKSGLPSDRFSAERTGGSVSTLTIQRTQQEDSAVYLCASSRDRGAYEQYFGPGTRLTVT.

This clonotype appeared many times. The chain carries TRBV6-1 and TRBJ1-6; D gene uncertain. Per germline, CDR1 MNHNS and CDR2 SASEGT. This CDR3 comprises 11 residues. V lost 8 bases and J lost 13, with 12 bases in between. The chain's CDR3 is CASRTLWPLHF. Written as DNA, the CDR3 is TGTGCCAGCCGGACTTTGTGGCCCCTCCACTTT.

Many counts were recorded for this clonotype. This clone may be a read error of a much larger clone one base away. The chain carries TRBV2 and TRBJ1-1; D gene uncertain. Germline CDR1 reads SNHLY; CDR2 reads FYNNEI. The CDR3 has 11 amino acids. V was clipped by 7 bases and J by 1 base, with 4 bases between them. For the CDR3, the DNA is TGTGCCAGCAACCAGAACACTGAAGCTTTCTTT. It specifies CASNQNTEAFF.

This clonotype was picked up many times. The V call is TRBV5-1, the J call TRBJ1-1, with D hard to call. V dropped 0 bases and J dropped 1 base, with 7 bases sitting between them. There are 14 residues in the CDR3. The germline gives CDR1 SGHRS, CDR2 YFSETQ. The CDR3 coding sequence is TGCGCCAGCAGCTTGGCCGAAGAGAACACTGAAGCTTTCTTT. It specifies CASSLAEENTEAFF.

The chain has TRBV6-1 and TRBJ2-7, with 9 bases that match TRBD1. This CDR3 region has 14 residues. After removal of 5 bases from V and 3 bases from J, the junction contained 5 bases not matched to a gene. The germline CDR1 and CDR2 sequences are MNHNS and SASEGT. CDR3 region: CASSRDRDRYEQYF. The CDR3 DNA reads TGTGCCAGCAGTCGGGACAGGGATCGCTACGAGCAGTACTTC.

This clonotype was recorded many times. The chain employs TRBV30 and TRBJ1-2, with D uncertain. Trimming cost V 0 bases and J 2 bases, with 1 base left between them. Germline CDR1 is GTSNPN and CDR2 is SVGIG (reference sequence). The CDR3 is 11 amino acids. CDR3 DNA: TGTGCCTGGAGTGTCAACTATGGCTACACCTTC. Amino acids: CAWSVNYGYTF.

V and J are TRBV6-2 or TRBV6-3 and TRBJ2-7; D unclear. The CDR3 is 13 residues long. Trimming took off 7 bases at V and 3 bases at J, with 13 bases between the two ends. Germline loops: CDR1 MNHEY, CDR2 SVGEGT. As DNA, the CDR3 is TGTGCCAGCACCGGCGTGGGATTCTACGAGCAGTACTTC. Amino acids: CASTGVGFYEQYF.

The DNA for the CDR3 is TGTGCCAGCAGTTTCCGGCTAGCGGGATCCTACGAGCAGTACTTC. Translating gives CASSFRLAGSYEQYF. The chain links TRBV28 to TRBJ2-7; 9 bases match TRBD2. This CDR3 region has 15 residues. J was trimmed by 1 base and V by 3 bases; bases with no gene match: 4. In germline, CDR1 is MDHEN, CDR2 SYDVKM.

The chain combines TRBV6-5 with TRBJ2-2; D is unclear. Germline V gives CDR1 MNHEY, CDR2 SVGAGI. The ends were cut back, 4 bases at V and 2 bases at J, with 11 bases in the middle. The CDR3 has 15 residues. CDR3 coding DNA: TGTGCCAGCAGTTTAGGAGCCGATAACACCGGGGAGCTGTTTTTT. Encoded protein: CASSLGADNTGELFF.

This clonotype has at least ten counts. This sequence joins TRBV6-2 or TRBV6-3 and TRBJ2-7, with TRBD2 matching over 10 bases. CDR1 MNHEY and CDR2 SVGEGT come from the germline V gene. The CDR3 runs 17 residues. Unmatched junction bases numbered 8, after V lost 2 bases and J lost 1 base. CDR3 residues: CASSYMTASGGSYEQYF. In DNA, the CDR3 is TGTGCCAGCAGTTACATGACGGCTAGCGGGGGTTCCTACGAGCAGTACTTC.

This clonotype was observed at least ten times. CDR3 sequence reads: CASYFRGSLNTEAFF. The CDR3 nucleotides read TGTGCCAGCTATTTCCGGGGGTCTCTGAACACTGAAGCTTTCTTT. The genes are TRBV6-5 and TRBJ1-1, with D maybe TRBD1 (5 bases). Germline V lookup: CDR1 MNHEY, CDR2 SVGAGI. Trimming shortened V by 8 bases and J by 0 bases, and 16 bases separated the two germline ends. The CDR3 covers 15 residues.

This clonotype was detected many times. The chain links TRBV15 to TRBJ1-2; D gene unclear. This CDR3 is built from 12 residues. CDR1 is LNHNV and CDR2 is YYDKDF in the germline V gene (reference sequence). Trimming stripped 3 bases from V and 3 bases from J, with 5 bases between. The CDR3 loop is CATSSVHYGYTF. CDR3 nucleotides: TGTGCCACCAGCAGTGTCCACTATGGCTACACCTTC.